This entry lists 27 T cell receptor beta chains sequenced from one sample in a study of blood T cells in healthy people across ages. A sample-barcoded 5' primer and a J-beta primer mix were used in a second PCR of roughly 7 to 11 cycles. In TCRdb, the 5' RACE reads were re-called with MiXCR into one record per CDR3 protein. The data hold roughly 1.6 million distinct CDR3 sequences, with 34% observed a single time. Sequenced input: blood. The origin of the receptors is a woman aged 30 to 39 in good health.

The chain links TRBV12-3 or TRBV12-4 to TRBJ2-5; 8 bases map to TRBD1. This CDR3 is 15 amino acids long. The V segment lost 8 bases and the J segment 0 bases; nucleotides outside the gene matches: 8. CDR3 residues: CASGEDRANQETQYF. CDR3 nucleotide sequence: TGTGCCAGCGGCGAGGACAGGGCCAACCAAGAGACCCAGTACTTC.

This clonotype was observed at least ten times. J is TRBJ2-7 and V is TRBV29-1; a weak D match, TRBD1 (6 bases). The CDR3 is made up of 13 amino acids. V was trimmed by 4 bases and J by 2 bases, leaving 12 bases between them. Germline assignment: CDR1 SQVTM and CDR2 ANQGSEA. The chain's CDR3 is CSVAKTGAYEQYF. In DNA form, the CDR3 reads TGCAGCGTTGCAAAGACAGGAGCCTACGAGCAGTACTTC.

The chain recombines TRBV5-1 with TRBJ2-7; TRBD1 agrees at 7 bases. V shed 5 bases, J shed 0 bases, and the junction held 5 bases outside the gene matches. Germline loops: CDR1 SGHRS, CDR2 YFSETQ. The length of the CDR3 is 14 residues. The CDR3 bases are TGCGCCAGCAGACACACAGGGGACTCCTACGAGCAGTACTTC. Protein product: CASRHTGDSYEQYF.

This clonotype was detected only a few times. The chain employs TRBV20-1 and TRBJ2-5; TRBD2 matches 8 bases. The CDR3 is 15 residues long. The junction had 8 bases not matched to a gene; V was cut back by 0 bases and J by 5 bases. The germline gives CDR1 DFQATT, CDR2 SNEGSKA (reference sequence). CDR3 DNA: TGCAGTGCTAGAGATCCCAGCGGGGGTAGGGAGACCCAGTACTTC. As protein: CSARDPSGGRETQYF.

Remarks on this clonotype: At one end the junction does not follow the germline gene, possibly because of a read error. The rearrangement links TRBV9 to TRBJ2-1; D possibly corresponds to TRBD2 (6 bases). CDR3 length: 15 amino acids. Germline V gene lookup returns CDR1 SGDLS and CDR2 YYNGEE. Written as DNA, the CDR3 is TGTACCAGCAGCGTATCCCTGCGGGGTGGGTTTGAGCAGTTCTTC. Its translation is CTSSVSLRGGFEQFF.

The CDR3 DNA sequence: TGCGCCAGCAGCCGTCTGACTGGGCCGAAAGAGACCCAGTACTTC. This sequence encodes CASSRLTGPKETQYF. The chain combines TRBV5-1 with TRBJ2-5; the D is unclear. Trimming stripped 4 bases from V and 3 bases from J, with 16 bases between. Germline lookup yields CDR1 SGHRS and CDR2 YFSETQ. The length of the CDR3 is 15 residues.

This clonotype was detected a few times. The chain joins TRBV11-2 to TRBJ1-1, with TRBD1 as a possible D gene (5 bases). Looked up from germline, CDR1 is SGHAT and CDR2 is FQNNGV. CDR3 size: 16 residues. V was shortened by 5 bases and J by 5 bases, with 21 bases between the two germline ends. The CDR3 coding sequence is TGTGCCAGCAGCCCCCTTCAATGGACGGAGGGGACTGAAGCTTTCTTT. It is translated as CASSPLQWTEGTEAFF.

As to this clonotype: A read error may account for a junction end that differs from germline. V and J are TRBV6-1 and TRBJ2-7; possibly TRBD1 or TRBD2 for D (5 bases each). Germline V gene lookup returns CDR1 MNHNS and CDR2 SASEGT. CDR3 length equals 15 residues. The CDR3 reads CACSGGHRSSYEQYF. For the CDR3, the DNA is TGTGCCTGCAGTGGAGGACACCGGAGCTCCTACGAGCAGTACTTC.

V gene TRBV12-5 combines with J gene TRBJ1-2; D not resolved. The germline V gene encodes CDR1 LGHNT and CDR2 FRNRAP. V was pared by 3 bases and J by 2 bases, with 10 bases between. The CDR3 has 14 residues. CDR3 sequence (DNA): TGTGCTAGTGGTTTTAGGCCTACAAACTATGGCTACACCTTC. It encodes CASGFRPTNYGYTF.

This clonotype appeared a few times. This chain links TRBV13 with TRBJ1-2, with TRBD1 as a possible D gene (6 bases). CDR3 length: 15 residues. Germline CDR1 and CDR2: PRHDT and FYEKMQ (reference sequence). Trimming stripped 5 bases from V and 4 bases from J, with 17 bases between. The CDR3 DNA is TGTGCCAGCAGCCTCACCCCGACAGGTGTCTATGGCTACACCTTC. It encodes CASSLTPTGVYGYTF.

This clonotype was counted a single time. The chain uses TRBV28 and TRBJ2-7, with a possible D match to TRBD1 (5 bases). Germline V CDR1 and CDR2: MDHEN, SYDVKM. The CDR3 length is 14 residues. V gave up 3 bases and J gave up 0 bases, with 9 bases separating them. CDR3 loop: CASSFLDNSYEQYF. Written as DNA, the CDR3 is TGTGCCAGCAGTTTTTTGGACAACTCCTACGAGCAGTACTTC. Looking up the rest from reference TRBV28 and TRBJ2-7 gives the full variable domain: DVKVTQSSRYLVKRTGEKVFLECVQDMDHENMFWYRQDPGLGLRLIYFSYDVKMKEKGDIPEGYSVSREKKERFSLILESASTNQTSMYLCASSFLDNSYEQYFGPGTRLTVT.

This clonotype was detected a few times. This chain joins TRBV27 and TRBJ2-5; D may be TRBD1 (6 bases). The CDR3 consists of 11 residues. Germline assignment: CDR1 MNHEY and CDR2 SMNVEV (reference sequence). V shed 10 bases and J shed 5 bases, with 11 bases lying between them. In DNA form, the CDR3 reads TGTGCCACACGCCAGGGGGAGACCCAGTACTTC. It encodes CATRQGETQYF.

The table lists this clonotype with a few counts. The chain joins TRBV5-1 to TRBJ2-5; a possible D gene is TRBD1 (6 bases). CDR3 length equals 11 residues. V lost 4 bases and J 11 bases, leaving 12 bases between the germline ends. CDR1 and CDR2 from the germline V gene are SGHRS and YFSETQ. CDR3 sequence (DNA): TGCGCCAGCAGCGGAACAGGGCAGCAGTACTTC. Translating gives CASSGTGQQYF.

The count of this clonotype is one. This chain connects TRBV20-1 to TRBJ2-7; D remains unclear. Germline CDR1 DFQATT, CDR2 SNEGSKA (reference sequence). The CDR3 has 13 residues. Trimming took 5 bases from V and 0 from J, leaving 11 bases between them. CDR3 nucleotide sequence: TGCAGTGCTGGATTATACCTCTCCTACGAGCAGTACTTC. This sequence encodes CSAGLYLSYEQYF.

Turning to this clonotype: A read error may be the cause here, since a much bigger clone is one base away. The rearrangement joins TRBV20-1 to TRBJ2-1; D is unresolved. Germline CDR1 DFQATT, CDR2 SNEGSKA (reference sequence). Trimming pared 0 bases from V and 4 bases from J, leaving 16 bases between. CDR3 length: 16 residues. The CDR3 nucleotides are TGCAGTGCTAGAGATTTGGCCCACTCCGAGTACAATGAGCAGTTCTTC. Translated: CSARDLAHSEYNEQFF.

The chain has TRBV12-3 or TRBV12-4 and TRBJ1-1; D is unclear. The CDR3 sequence is 12 residues long. V gave up 5 bases and J gave up 6 bases, with 10 bases separating them. CDR3 bases: TGTGCCAGCAGTACTAACATGGCTGAAGCTTTCTTT. Protein sequence: CASSTNMAEAFF.

This clonotype was seen ten or more times. The chain employs TRBV7-3 and TRBJ2-7; TRBD2 might be the D (6 bases). The ends were cut back, 0 bases at V and 7 bases at J, with 10 bases in the middle. The germline CDR1 and CDR2 sequences are SGHTA and FQGTGA. This CDR3 comprises 13 residues. In nucleotides, the CDR3 is TGTGCCAGCAGCTTAACGTTCGGGGGAGAGCAGTACTTC. Its translation: CASSLTFGGEQYF.

Only a few counts were recorded for this clonotype. The chain couples TRBV4-1 to TRBJ2-6; 7 bases map to TRBD2. CDR3 length: 19 amino acids. Unmatched junction bases numbered 12, after V lost 1 base and J lost 3 bases. Germline CDR1 and CDR2: MGHRA and YSYEKL. The CDR3 spells CASSQVREGTLFGANVLTF. In DNA, the CDR3 is TGCGCCAGCAGCCAAGTGAGGGAGGGTACGCTCTTTGGGGCCAACGTCCTGACTTTC.

This clonotype occurred a few times. The junction departs from germline at one end; a sequencing error may be responsible. V and J are TRBV6-5 and TRBJ2-1; D is undetermined. The CDR3 has 14 amino acids. In germline, CDR1 is MNHEY, CDR2 SVGAGI. DNA for the CDR3: TGTGCCAACAGTTACGGGCTCAGCGCCGGTGAGCAGTTCTTC. It specifies CANSYGLSAGEQFF.

The J gene is TRBJ1-6, the V gene TRBV30, with D possibly being TRBD1 (5 bases). V shed 3 bases and J shed 8 bases, with 11 bases lying between them. The germline V gene has CDR1 GTSNPN and CDR2 SVGIG (reference sequence). The length of the CDR3 is 13 residues. Written as DNA, the CDR3 is TGTGCCTGGAGCGGGGCGGGTGATTCACCCCTCCACTTT. Protein: CAWSGAGDSPLHF.

The rearrangement uses TRBV7-3 and TRBJ2-6; D might be TRBD2 (6 bases). This CDR3 is 16 amino acids long. V was clipped by 8 bases and J by 2 bases, with 16 bases between them. Germline V gives CDR1 SGHTA, CDR2 FQGTGA. This CDR3 reads CASGHGGVAGANVLTF. The CDR3 nucleotides are TGTGCCAGCGGCCACGGAGGGGTAGCTGGGGCCAACGTCCTGACTTTC.

In its sample, this clonotype was seen a few times. Germline and junction disagree at one end, which may indicate a read error. The chain recombines TRBV24-1 with TRBJ2-6; TRBD2 aligns across 14 bases. The CDR3 is 18 amino acids. Germline CDR1 and CDR2: KGHDR and SFDVKD. The CDR3 loop reads CATSRGTSGSSGANVPTF. CDR3 nucleotide sequence: TGTGCCACCAGTCGGGGGACTAGCGGGAGTTCCGGGGCCAACGTCCCGACTTTC.

This clonotype was counted only a few times. V usage is TRBV5-6 and J usage is TRBJ2-3; tentatively, D is TRBD2 (6 bases). CDR3 length equals 14 residues. The V end lost 1 base, the J end lost 5 bases, and 11 bases lay between the germline ends. Germline values: CDR1 SGHDT, CDR2 YYEEEE. DNA for the CDR3: TGTGCCAGCAGCTTGTACGGGGGTCAAGATACGCAGTATTTT. This translates into CASSLYGGQDTQYF. The variable domain in full, completed from reference TRBV5-6 and TRBJ2-3, reads DAGVTQSPTHLIKTRGQQVTLRCSPKSGHDTVSWYQQALGQGPQFIFQYYEEEERQRGNFPDRFSGHQFPNYSSELNVNALLLGDSALYLCASSLYGGQDTQYFGPGTRLTVL.

In the case of this clonotype: The germline gene is not matched at one end of the junction; a read error may be the cause. The genes are TRBV3-1 and TRBJ2-2; D possibly corresponds to TRBD2 (6 bases). Germline V gene sequence: CDR1 LGHDT, CDR2 YNNKEL (reference sequence). The CDR3 extends over 13 amino acids. The CDR3 is CASGRERAGGLFF. In DNA form, the CDR3 reads TGTGCCAGCGGCAGGGAGAGAGCCGGGGGGCTGTTTTTT.

The CDR3 nucleotides read TGTGCCAGCAGCCCCCCGACAGGGTCCCTCTACGAGCAGTACTTC. As protein: CASSPPTGSLYEQYF. V is TRBV12-3 or TRBV12-4 and J is TRBJ2-7; 7 positions match TRBD1. The CDR3 totals 15 residues. V lost 6 bases and J lost 3; bases outside the gene matches: 11.

CDR3 nucleotide sequence: TGCAGTGCTAGGCCAATAGCGGGAGAGCAAGAGACCCAGTACTTC. Translated: CSARPIAGEQETQYF. The chain recombines TRBV20-1 with TRBJ2-5; 9 bases map to TRBD2. The length of the CDR3 is 15 residues. Germline lookup yields CDR1 DFQATT and CDR2 SNEGSKA (reference sequence). Trimming took 3 bases from V and 2 from J; bases not matched to a gene: 7.

The chain links TRBV24-1 to TRBJ2-1; tentatively, D is TRBD1 or TRBD2 (5 bases each). V was pared by 5 bases and J by 6 bases, with 7 bases between. The CDR3 runs to 12 residues. Germline loops: CDR1 KGHDR, CDR2 SFDVKD. CDR3 sequence: CATSVGTNEQFF. DNA of the CDR3: TGTGCCACCAGTGTAGGGACCAATGAGCAGTTCTTC.